These 18 T cell receptor beta chains came from one sample sequenced in a study of shared clonotypes between healthy human individuals. Method: immunoSEQ multiplex PCR; TCRdb's copy keeps in-frame clones and lacks some. This sample has 1.5 million to 2.5 million clones, with roughly 95% found just once. CD45RO-negative, CCR7-positively selected cells formed the naive CD8 fraction, excluding terminally differentiated effector memory CD45RA+ cells. The sequenced sample consisted of naive CD8+ T cells sorted from blood. The origin of the receptors is a young man in good health.

The chain couples TRBV28 to TRBJ1-2; no clear D. The CDR3 runs 13 residues. V was pared by 1 base and J by 5 bases, with 8 bases between. Germline V gene data show CDR1 as MDHEN and CDR2 as SYDVKM. In nucleotides, the CDR3 is TGTGCCAGCAGTTTATATAGGACGTATGGCTACACCTTC. Its translation: CASSLYRTYGYTF.

In DNA form, the CDR3 reads TGTGCCAGCAGAAACCCCGGGACAGGGGACCAAGAGACCCAGTACTTC. Translating it yields CASRNPGTGDQETQYF. The V call is TRBV11-2, the J call TRBJ2-5; the match to TRBD1 covers 10 bases. Germline lookup yields CDR1 SGHAT and CDR2 FQNNGV. The CDR3 sequence is 16 residues long. J was trimmed by 0 bases and V by 6 bases; bases with no gene match: 7.

The gene calls are TRBV11-2 and TRBJ1-6; TRBD1 aligns across 7 bases. CDR1 and CDR2 (germline): SGHAT, FQNNGV. V was pared by 4 bases and J by 7 bases, with 7 bases of the junction left unmatched. The CDR3 consists of 15 residues. CDR3 amino acids: CASSYRQGFNSPLHF. Here the CDR3 DNA reads TGTGCCAGCAGCTACAGACAGGGCTTCAATTCACCCCTCCACTTT.

The J gene is TRBJ2-5, the V gene TRBV7-9, with 9 bases lining up with TRBD1. This CDR3 has 17 amino acids. V was pared by 2 bases and J by 2 bases, with 9 bases of the junction left unmatched. Germline CDR1 SEHNR, CDR2 FQNEAQ (reference sequence). The CDR3 sequence is CASSLTYRDRAQETQYF. The CDR3 DNA reads TGTGCCAGCAGCTTAACGTATAGGGACAGGGCTCAAGAGACCCAGTACTTC.

The chain has TRBV28 and TRBJ1-5, with D maybe TRBD1 (5 bases). V lost 6 bases, J lost 1 base, and 10 bases lay in between. The germline V gene has CDR1 MDHEN and CDR2 SYDVKM. The CDR3 runs 14 residues. The CDR3 is CASSLRESNQPQHF. The CDR3, as DNA: TGTGCCAGCAGCCTCAGGGAGAGCAATCAGCCCCAGCATTTT.

The rearrangement joins TRBV6-6 to TRBJ1-5; D not certain. V lost 3 bases, J lost 9 bases, and 9 bases lay in between. Germline V lookup: CDR1 MNHNY, CDR2 SVGAGI (reference sequence). The CDR3 length is 12 residues. The CDR3: CASSYGWAPQHF. CDR3 DNA: TGTGCCAGCAGTTATGGCTGGGCGCCCCAGCATTTT.

Here the CDR3 reads CASSLDGQWGGRSYEQYF. CDR3 sequence (DNA): TGTGCCAGCAGCTTGGATGGGCAGTGGGGCGGGAGATCCTACGAGCAGTACTTC. The rearrangement links TRBV5-4 to TRBJ2-7; 7 bases agree with TRBD2. Germline V gives CDR1 SGHNT, CDR2 YYREEE (reference sequence). The CDR3 has 18 amino acids. V lost 0 bases and J lost 1; bases outside the gene matches: 13.

The V gene is TRBV4-1, the J gene TRBJ2-1; 9 bases match TRBD2. Germline V gene data show CDR1 as MGHRA and CDR2 as YSYEKL. CDR3 length: 17 residues. Germline trimming cut 4 bases from V and 4 bases from J; bases unmatched to any gene: 11. In DNA form, the CDR3 reads TGCGCCAGCAGCCCACAAGTAGCGGGAGCTTTATACAATGAGCAGTTCTTC. It specifies CASSPQVAGALYNEQFF.

The V gene is TRBV9, the J gene TRBJ2-7; D might be TRBD1 or TRBD2, each matching 5 bases. The V and J ends lost 0 bases and 2 bases respectively, with 9 bases between them. Per germline, CDR1 SGDLS and CDR2 YYNGEE. The CDR3 totals 14 residues. The CDR3 loop reads CASSVAGDPYEQYF. The CDR3 DNA follows: TGTGCCAGCAGCGTAGCCGGGGACCCCTACGAGCAGTACTTC.

This clone showed up just once. Other DNA sequences of this sample code for an identical CDR3. V usage is TRBV9 and J usage is TRBJ2-7; TRBD1 matches at 12 bases. The CDR3 extends over 14 amino acids. V gave up 4 bases and J gave up 6 bases; unmatched junction bases: 5. Germline assignment: CDR1 SGDLS and CDR2 YYNGEE. The CDR3 bases are TGTGCCAGCAGCCTTGGGACAGGGGGCTCCGAGCAGTACTTC. This translates into CASSLGTGGSEQYF.

This chain connects TRBV27 to TRBJ2-1; D uncertain. V gave up 7 bases and J gave up 5 bases, with 12 bases separating them. This CDR3 comprises 13 residues. CDR1 MNHEY and CDR2 SMNVEV come from the germline V gene (reference sequence). As DNA, the CDR3 is TGTGCCAGCAAACTTGACGTAGACAATGAGCAGTTCTTC. It yields the protein CASKLDVDNEQFF.

The chain uses TRBV5-6 and TRBJ2-1; weak D call: TRBD2 (6 bases). CDR3 length equals 16 residues. V lost 4 bases, J lost 6 bases, and 20 bases lay in between. Germline assignment: CDR1 SGHDT and CDR2 YYEEEE. CDR3 nucleotides: TGTGCCAGCAGCCCCCTGGGGGGAATTGAGGGCAATGAGCAGTTCTTC. Translating gives CASSPLGGIEGNEQFF.

This sequence joins TRBV4-1 and TRBJ1-3; D gene unclear. Deletions cut 0 bases from V and 0 bases from J, with 9 bases between. Germline V gives CDR1 MGHRA, CDR2 YSYEKL. The CDR3 has 16 residues. The CDR3 region is CASSQEREDSGNTIYF. In nucleotides, the CDR3 is TGCGCCAGCAGCCAAGAACGGGAGGACTCTGGAAACACCATATATTTT.

The genes are TRBV19 and TRBJ2-1, with 11 bases aligning to TRBD2. The CDR3 runs 16 residues. Germline V gives CDR1 LNHDA, CDR2 SQIVND (reference sequence). Trimming cost V 9 bases and J 3 bases; bases outside gene matches: 10. Here the CDR3 reads CASGTSGKLYYNEQFF. The CDR3 nucleotides read TGTGCCAGCGGGACTAGCGGAAAACTATACTACAATGAGCAGTTCTTC.

This clone occurred once. The chain couples TRBV7-8 to TRBJ1-5, with D uncertain. CDR1 SGHVS and CDR2 FQNEAQ come from the germline V gene. This CDR3 region has 16 residues. Trimming shortened V by 0 bases and J by 7 bases, and 16 bases separated the two germline ends. The CDR3 DNA reads TGTGCCAGCAGCTTAGCGCAATCCGGGGTTTGGCAGCCCCAGCATTTT. It encodes CASSLAQSGVWQPQHF.

V and J are TRBV7-9 and TRBJ1-2, with unresolved D. The germline V and J ends were trimmed by 5 bases and 2 bases, with 12 bases remaining between them. The CDR3 has 14 amino acids. The germline gives CDR1 SEHNR, CDR2 FQNEAQ (reference sequence). The DNA for the CDR3 is TGTGCCAGCAGCCCCCTGGAGTTGAACTATGGCTACACCTTC. Protein: CASSPLELNYGYTF.

Concerning this clone itself: Other DNA sequences in the sample encode the same CDR3. The chain has TRBV9 and TRBJ2-3; 7 bases are shared with TRBD2. Germline V gene sequence: CDR1 SGDLS, CDR2 YYNGEE. This CDR3 is built from 14 residues. J gave up 4 bases and V 0 bases, and 2 bases lay outside the gene matches. The DNA of the CDR3 is TGTGCCAGCAGCGTAGTAGGACTAGCAGATACGCAGTATTTT. Translation: CASSVVGLADTQYF.

The chain joins TRBV27 to TRBJ2-1, with D perhaps TRBD1 (5 bases). This CDR3 is built from 15 residues. V was cut by 2 bases and J by 5 bases, with 13 bases left in between. The germline gives CDR1 MNHEY, CDR2 SMNVEV (reference sequence). CDR3 in amino acids: CASSLTTRAHNEQFF. DNA of the CDR3: TGTGCCAGCAGTTTAACGACCAGGGCCCACAATGAGCAGTTCTTC.